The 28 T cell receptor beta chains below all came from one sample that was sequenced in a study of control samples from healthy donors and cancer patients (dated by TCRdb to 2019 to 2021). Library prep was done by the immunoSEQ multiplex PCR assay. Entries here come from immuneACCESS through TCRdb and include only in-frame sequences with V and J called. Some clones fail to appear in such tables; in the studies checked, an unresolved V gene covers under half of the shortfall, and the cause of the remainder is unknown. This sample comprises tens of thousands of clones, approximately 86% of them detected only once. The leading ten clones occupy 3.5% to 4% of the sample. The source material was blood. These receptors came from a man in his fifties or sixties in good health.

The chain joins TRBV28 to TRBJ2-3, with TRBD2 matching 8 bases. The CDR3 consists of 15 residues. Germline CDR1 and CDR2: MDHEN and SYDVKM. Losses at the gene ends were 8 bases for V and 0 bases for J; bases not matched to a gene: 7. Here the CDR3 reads CASLPAGVSTDTQYF. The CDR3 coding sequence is TGTGCCAGCCTCCCAGCGGGAGTCAGCACAGATACGCAGTATTTT.

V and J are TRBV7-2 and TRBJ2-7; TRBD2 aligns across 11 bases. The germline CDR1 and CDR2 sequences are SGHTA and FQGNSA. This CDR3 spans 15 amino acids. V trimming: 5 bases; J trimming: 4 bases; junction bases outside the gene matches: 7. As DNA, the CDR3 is TGTGCCAGCAGCCCCATAGCGGGAGGGCGTTACGAGCAGTACTTC. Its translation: CASSPIAGGRYEQYF. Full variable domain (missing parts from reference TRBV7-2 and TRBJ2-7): GAGVSQSPSNKVTEKGKDVELRCDPISGHTALYWYRQSLGQGLEFLIYFQGNSAPDKSGLPSDRFSAERTGGSVSTLTIQRTQQEDSAVYLCASSPIAGGRYEQYFGPGTRLTVT.

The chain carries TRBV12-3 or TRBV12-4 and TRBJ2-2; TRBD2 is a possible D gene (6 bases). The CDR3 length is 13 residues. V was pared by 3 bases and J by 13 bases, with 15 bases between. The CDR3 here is CASSFPVGGGLFF. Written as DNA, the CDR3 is TGTGCCAGCAGTTTCCCGGTGGGAGGTGGGCTGTTTTTT.

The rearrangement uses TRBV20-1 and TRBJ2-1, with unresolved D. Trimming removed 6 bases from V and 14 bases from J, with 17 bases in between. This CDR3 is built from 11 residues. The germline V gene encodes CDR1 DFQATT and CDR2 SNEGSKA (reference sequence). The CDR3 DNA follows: TGCAGTGCGAGCATTATGGATCTGGAGTTCTTC. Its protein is CSASIMDLEFF.

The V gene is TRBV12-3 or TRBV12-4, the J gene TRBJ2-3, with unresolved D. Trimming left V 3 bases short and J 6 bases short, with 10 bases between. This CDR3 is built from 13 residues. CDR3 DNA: TGTGCCAGCAGTTTCACCTTATCGGATACGCAGTATTTT. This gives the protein CASSFTLSDTQYF.

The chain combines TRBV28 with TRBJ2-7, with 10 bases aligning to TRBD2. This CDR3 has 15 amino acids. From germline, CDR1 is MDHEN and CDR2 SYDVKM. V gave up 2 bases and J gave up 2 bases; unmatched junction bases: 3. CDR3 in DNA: TGTGCCAGCAGTTTAGGTAGCGGGGGGACCTACGAGCAGTACTTC. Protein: CASSLGSGGTYEQYF.

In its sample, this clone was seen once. CDR3 nucleotides: TGTGCCAGTAGTCTAAACGGAGGGGGACTAGCCGGAGATACGCAGTATTTT. Protein: CASSLNGGGLAGDTQYF. The rearrangement uses TRBV19 and TRBJ2-3; 9 bases match TRBD2. Unmatched junction bases numbered 14, after V lost 5 bases and J lost 5 bases. The CDR3 covers 17 residues. The germline V gene encodes CDR1 LNHDA and CDR2 SQIVND (reference sequence).

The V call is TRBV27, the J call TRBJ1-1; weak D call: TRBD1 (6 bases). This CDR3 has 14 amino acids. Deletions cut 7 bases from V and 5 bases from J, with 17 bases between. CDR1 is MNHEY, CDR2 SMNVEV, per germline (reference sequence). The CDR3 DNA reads TGTGCCAGCACCCTGGAGTGGGGGGCAACTGAAGCTTTCTTT. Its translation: CASTLEWGATEAFF.

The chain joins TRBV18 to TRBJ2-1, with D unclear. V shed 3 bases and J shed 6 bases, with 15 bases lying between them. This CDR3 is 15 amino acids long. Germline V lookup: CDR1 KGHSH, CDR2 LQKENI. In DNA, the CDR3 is TGTGCCAGCTCACCGGTAGCAGGCCCCATCAATGAGCAGTTCTTC. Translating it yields CASSPVAGPINEQFF.

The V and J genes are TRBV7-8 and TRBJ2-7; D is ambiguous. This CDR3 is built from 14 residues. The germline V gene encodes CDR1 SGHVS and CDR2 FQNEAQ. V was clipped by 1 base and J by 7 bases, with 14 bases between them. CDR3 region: CASSLVSAGGEQYF. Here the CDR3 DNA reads TGTGCCAGCAGCTTAGTTAGTGCAGGCGGTGAGCAGTACTTC. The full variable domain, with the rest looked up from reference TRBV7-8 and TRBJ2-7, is GAGVSQSPRYKVAKRGQDVALRCDPISGHVSLFWYQQALGQGPEFLTYFQNEAQLDKSGLPSDRFFAERPEGSVSTLKIQRTQQEDSAVYLCASSLVSAGGEQYFGPGTRLTVT.

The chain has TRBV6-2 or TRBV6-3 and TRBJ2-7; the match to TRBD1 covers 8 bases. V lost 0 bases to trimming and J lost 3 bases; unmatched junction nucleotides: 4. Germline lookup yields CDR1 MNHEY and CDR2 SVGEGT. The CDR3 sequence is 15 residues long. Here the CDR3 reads CASSYSSGGFYEQYF. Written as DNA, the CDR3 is TGTGCCAGCAGTTACTCGTCAGGGGGCTTCTACGAGCAGTACTTC.

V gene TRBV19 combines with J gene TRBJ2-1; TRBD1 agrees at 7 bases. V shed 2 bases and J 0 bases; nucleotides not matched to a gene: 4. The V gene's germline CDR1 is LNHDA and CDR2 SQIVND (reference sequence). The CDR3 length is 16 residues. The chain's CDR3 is CASSIKGGSSYNEQFF. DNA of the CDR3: TGTGCCAGTAGTATAAAAGGGGGCTCCTCCTACAATGAGCAGTTCTTC.

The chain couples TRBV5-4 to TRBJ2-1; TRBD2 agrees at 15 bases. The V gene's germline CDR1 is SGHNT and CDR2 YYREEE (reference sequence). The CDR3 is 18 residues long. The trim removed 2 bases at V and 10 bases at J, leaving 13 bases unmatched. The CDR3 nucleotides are TGTGCCAGCAGCTTAGGGGATTACGGGACTAGCGGGAGGAGGGAGCAGTTCTTC. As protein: CASSLGDYGTSGRREQFF.

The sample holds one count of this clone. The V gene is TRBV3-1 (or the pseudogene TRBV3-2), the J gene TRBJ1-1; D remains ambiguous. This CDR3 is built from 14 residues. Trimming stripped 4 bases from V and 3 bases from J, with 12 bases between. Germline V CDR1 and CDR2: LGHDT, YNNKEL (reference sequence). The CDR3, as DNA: TGTGCCAGCAGCCTACAAGGAGGAGACACTGAAGCTTTCTTT. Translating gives CASSLQGGDTEAFF.

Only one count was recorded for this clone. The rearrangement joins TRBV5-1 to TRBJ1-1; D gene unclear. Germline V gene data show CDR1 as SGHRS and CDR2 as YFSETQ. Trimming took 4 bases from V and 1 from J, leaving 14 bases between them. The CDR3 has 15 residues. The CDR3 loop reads CASSLSPAGNTEAFF. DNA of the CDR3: TGCGCCAGCAGCCTCTCGCCGGCAGGGAACACTGAAGCTTTCTTT.

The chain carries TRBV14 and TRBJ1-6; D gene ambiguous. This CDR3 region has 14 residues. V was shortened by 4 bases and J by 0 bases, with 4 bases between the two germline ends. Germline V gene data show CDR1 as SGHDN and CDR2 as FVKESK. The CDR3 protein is CASSLGSYNSPLHF. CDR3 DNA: TGTGCCAGCAGCCTGGGCTCCTATAATTCACCCCTCCACTTT.

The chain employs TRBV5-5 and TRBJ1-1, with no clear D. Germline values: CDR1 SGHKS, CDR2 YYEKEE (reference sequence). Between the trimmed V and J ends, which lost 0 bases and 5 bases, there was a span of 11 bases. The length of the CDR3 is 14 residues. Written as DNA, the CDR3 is TGTGCCAGCAGCTTGGGTGGTCAGGTAACTGAAGCTTTCTTT. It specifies CASSLGGQVTEAFF.

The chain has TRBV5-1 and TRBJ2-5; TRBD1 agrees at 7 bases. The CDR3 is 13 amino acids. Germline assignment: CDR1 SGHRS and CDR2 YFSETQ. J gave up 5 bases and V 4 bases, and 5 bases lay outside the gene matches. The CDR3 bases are TGCGCCAGCAGCAGGGGGCTCGATGAGACCCAGTACTTC. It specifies CASSRGLDETQYF.

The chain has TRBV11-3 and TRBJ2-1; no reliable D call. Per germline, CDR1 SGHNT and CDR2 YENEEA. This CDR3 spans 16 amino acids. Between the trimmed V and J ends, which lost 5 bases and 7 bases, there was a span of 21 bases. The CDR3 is CASSPHLGIFANEQFF. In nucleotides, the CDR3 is TGTGCCAGCAGCCCCCACCTAGGGATTTTTGCAAATGAGCAGTTCTTC.

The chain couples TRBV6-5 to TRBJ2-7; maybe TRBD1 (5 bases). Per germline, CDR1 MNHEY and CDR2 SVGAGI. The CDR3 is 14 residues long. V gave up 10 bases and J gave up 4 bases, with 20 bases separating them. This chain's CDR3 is CATRGLMTAYEQYF. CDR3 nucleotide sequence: TGTGCCACCAGAGGTCTCATGACAGCTTACGAGCAGTACTTC.

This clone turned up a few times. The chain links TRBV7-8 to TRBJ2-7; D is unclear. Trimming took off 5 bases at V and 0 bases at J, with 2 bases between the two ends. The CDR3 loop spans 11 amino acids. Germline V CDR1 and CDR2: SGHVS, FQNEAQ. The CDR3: CASSPSYEQYF. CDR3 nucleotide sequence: TGTGCCAGCAGCCCCTCCTACGAGCAGTACTTC.

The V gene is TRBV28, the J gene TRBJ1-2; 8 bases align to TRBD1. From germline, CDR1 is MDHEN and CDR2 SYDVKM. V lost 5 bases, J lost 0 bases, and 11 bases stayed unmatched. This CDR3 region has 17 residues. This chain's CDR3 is CASSTRDRRPSNYGYTF. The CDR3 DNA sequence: TGTGCCAGCAGTACTCGGGACAGGAGACCGTCTAACTATGGCTACACCTTC.

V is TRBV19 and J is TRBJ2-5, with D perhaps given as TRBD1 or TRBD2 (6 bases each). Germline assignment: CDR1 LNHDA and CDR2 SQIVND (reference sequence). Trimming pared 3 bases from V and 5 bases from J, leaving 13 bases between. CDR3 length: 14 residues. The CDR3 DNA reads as TGTGCCAGTAGTATCGGGGGCAAGGGGGAGACCCAGTACTTC. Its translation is CASSIGGKGETQYF.

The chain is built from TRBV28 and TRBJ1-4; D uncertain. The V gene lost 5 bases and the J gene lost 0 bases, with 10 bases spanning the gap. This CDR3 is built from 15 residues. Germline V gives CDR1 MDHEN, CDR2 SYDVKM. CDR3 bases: TGTGCCAGCAGTACGCCACGAGCAACTAATGAAAAACTGTTTTTT. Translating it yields CASSTPRATNEKLFF.

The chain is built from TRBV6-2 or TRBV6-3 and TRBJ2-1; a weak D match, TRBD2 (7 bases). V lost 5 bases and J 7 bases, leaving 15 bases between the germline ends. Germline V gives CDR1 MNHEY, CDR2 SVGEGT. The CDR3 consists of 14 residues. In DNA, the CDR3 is TGTGCCAGCAGTGGCCCAAGGGGGGGGAATGAGCAGTTCTTC. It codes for CASSGPRGGNEQFF.

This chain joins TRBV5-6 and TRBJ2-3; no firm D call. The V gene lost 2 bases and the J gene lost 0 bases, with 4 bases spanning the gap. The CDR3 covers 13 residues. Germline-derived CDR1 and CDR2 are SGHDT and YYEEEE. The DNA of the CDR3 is TGTGCCAGCAGCTTAAGGAGCACAGATACGCAGTATTTT. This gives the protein CASSLRSTDTQYF.

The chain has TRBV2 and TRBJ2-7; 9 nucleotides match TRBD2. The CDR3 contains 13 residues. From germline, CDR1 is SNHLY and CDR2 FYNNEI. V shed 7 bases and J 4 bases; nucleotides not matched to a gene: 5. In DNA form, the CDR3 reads TGTGCCAGCATTCTGACTAGCGGATACGAGCAGTACTTC. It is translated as CASILTSGYEQYF.

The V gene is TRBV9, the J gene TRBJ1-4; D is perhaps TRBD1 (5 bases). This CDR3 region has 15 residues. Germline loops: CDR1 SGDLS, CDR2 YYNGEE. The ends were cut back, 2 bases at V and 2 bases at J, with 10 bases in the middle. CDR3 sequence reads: CASSVGRMTNEKLFF. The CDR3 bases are TGTGCCAGCAGCGTGGGGCGCATGACTAATGAAAAACTGTTTTTT.